Below, 9 T cell receptor beta chains from the same sample are listed, as sequenced in a study of blood T cell repertoires in COVID-19. Method: immunoSEQ multiplex PCR; TCRdb's copy keeps in-frame clones and lacks some. The data hold roughly 200,000 clones, with roughly 85% observed a single time. The sample consisted of PBMCs or T cells enriched from blood (not recorded which). These receptors all come from a man in his forties who had recovered from COVID-19.

In this sample, this clone turned up a few times. The chain combines TRBV15 with TRBJ1-1, with a tentative D call TRBD1 (6 bases). There are 14 residues in the CDR3. The germline V gene encodes CDR1 LNHNV and CDR2 YYDKDF (reference sequence). V lost 1 base and J lost 3, with 9 bases in between. This CDR3 reads CATSRGNRDTEAFF. DNA for the CDR3: TGTGCCACCAGCAGAGGAAACAGGGACACTGAAGCTTTCTTT.

The chain links TRBV19 to TRBJ1-4; 7 nucleotides align to TRBD1. Germline CDR1 LNHDA, CDR2 SQIVND (reference sequence). The CDR3 consists of 16 residues. The junction had 8 bases not matched to a gene; V was cut back by 5 bases and J by 2 bases. CDR3 loop: CASSGQAFSTNEKLFF. The CDR3 nucleotides are TGTGCCAGTAGTGGACAGGCTTTTTCGACTAATGAAAAACTGTTTTTT.

Points on this clone: The germline gene is not matched at one end of the junction; a read error may be the cause. The chain combines TRBV9 with TRBJ1-2; 9 bases are shared with TRBD1. This CDR3 contains 13 residues. Germline values: CDR1 SGDLS, CDR2 YYNGEE. CDR3 coding DNA: TGTGCCCGCAGCGCAGGGGGGACAGGGGGCTACACCTTC. Amino acid sequence: CARSAGGTGGYTF.

The chain has TRBV28 and TRBJ2-7; TRBD2 aligns across 10 bases. This CDR3 has 16 amino acids. With 4 bases clipped from V and 2 bases from J, the junction kept 8 bases outside the gene matches. Germline loops: CDR1 MDHEN, CDR2 SYDVKM. The CDR3 nucleotides read TGTGCCAGCAGTTCCCTTACTAGCGGGAATACCTACGAGCAGTACTTC. Translating gives CASSSLTSGNTYEQYF. The full variable domain, completed using reference TRBV28 and TRBJ2-7, is DVKVTQSSRYLVKRTGEKVFLECVQDMDHENMFWYRQDPGLGLRLIYFSYDVKMKEKGDIPEGYSVSREKKERFSLILESASTNQTSMYLCASSSLTSGNTYEQYFGPGTRLTVT.

The CDR3 here is CASNYRANEQFF. In nucleotides, the CDR3 is TGTGCCAGCAACTACAGGGCCAATGAGCAGTTCTTC. The chain uses TRBV5-5 and TRBJ2-1, with a possible D match to TRBD1 (6 bases). Trimming took 6 bases from V and 6 from J, leaving 10 bases between them. Looked up from germline, CDR1 is SGHKS and CDR2 is YYEKEE (reference sequence). The CDR3 has 12 residues.

The V and J genes are TRBV9 and TRBJ1-2, with D perhaps TRBD1 (6 bases). Trimming took 4 bases from V and 4 from J, leaving 11 bases between them. The CDR3 length is 13 residues. Germline lookup yields CDR1 SGDLS and CDR2 YYNGEE. Here the CDR3 reads CASSQQGSYGYTF. The CDR3 region has the DNA TGTGCCAGCAGCCAACAGGGATCCTATGGCTACACCTTC. Full variable domain (outside the CDR3, taken from reference TRBV9 and TRBJ1-2): DSGVTQTPKHLITATGQRVTLRCSPRSGDLSVYWYQQSLDQGLQFLIQYYNGEERAKGNILERFSAQQFPDLHSELNLSSLELGDSALYFCASSQQGSYGYTFGSGTRLTVV.

The V and J genes are TRBV5-1 and TRBJ1-5, with 7 bases matching TRBD1. CDR3 length: 15 amino acids. After removal of 4 bases from V and 3 bases from J, the junction contained 7 bases not matched to a gene. The germline V gene has CDR1 SGHRS and CDR2 YFSETQ. CDR3 residues: CASSMTGNLNQPQHF. The CDR3 DNA sequence: TGCGCCAGCAGCATGACAGGGAATCTCAATCAGCCCCAGCATTTT.

The rearrangement joins TRBV30 to TRBJ1-1; 8 positions agree with TRBD1. J was trimmed by 11 bases and V by 5 bases; bases with no gene match: 7. Per germline, CDR1 GTSNPN and CDR2 SVGIG (reference sequence). The CDR3 runs to 11 residues. For the CDR3, the DNA is TGTGCCTGGCTCGGACAGGGCGAGGCTTTCTTT. This translates into CAWLGQGEAFF.

This chain's CDR3 is CAISPYSGFKETQYF. The CDR3 region has the DNA TGTGCCATCAGTCCCTATTCAGGGTTTAAGGAGACCCAGTACTTC. The chain uses TRBV10-3 and TRBJ2-5; D perhaps matches TRBD1 (5 bases). The CDR3 has 15 amino acids. With 5 bases removed from V and 5 bases from J, the gap between germline ends came to 18 bases. Germline values: CDR1 ENHRY, CDR2 SYGVKD.